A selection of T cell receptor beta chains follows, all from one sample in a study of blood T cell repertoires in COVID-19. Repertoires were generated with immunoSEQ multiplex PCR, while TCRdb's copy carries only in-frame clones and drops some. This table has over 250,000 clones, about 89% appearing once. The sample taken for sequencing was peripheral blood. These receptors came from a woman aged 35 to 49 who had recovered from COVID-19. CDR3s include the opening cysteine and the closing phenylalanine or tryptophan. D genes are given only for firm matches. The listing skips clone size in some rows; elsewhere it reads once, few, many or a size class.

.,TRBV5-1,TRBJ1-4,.,TGCGCCAGCAGCCCAATGGGGGGGACCACTAATGAAAAACTGTTTTTT,CASSPMGGTTNEKLFF
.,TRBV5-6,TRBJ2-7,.,TGTGCCAGCAGCTCATCCGGGAACACTTACGAGCAGTACTTC,CASSSSGNTYEQYF
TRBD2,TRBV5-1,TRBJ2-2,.,TGCGCCAGCAGCGCTTGGACTAGCGGGGGTAACACCGGGGAGCTGTTTTTT,CASSAWTSGGNTGELFF
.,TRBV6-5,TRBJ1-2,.,TGTGCCAGCAGCCCCATGGGGGGATCCTATGGCTACACCTTC,CASSPMGGSYGYTF
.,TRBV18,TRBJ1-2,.,TGTGCCAGCTCACCCCAGGGCCCTAACTATGGCTACACCTTC,CASSPQGPNYGYTF
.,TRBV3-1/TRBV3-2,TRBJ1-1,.,TGTGCCAGCAGCCCTGGACAGCCGCTTTTGAACACTGAAGCTTTCTTT,CASSPGQPLLNTEAFF
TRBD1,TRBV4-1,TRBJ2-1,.,TGCGCCAGCAGCCGCCGGGACAGCACTATCAATGAGCAGTTCTTC,CASSRRDSTINEQFF
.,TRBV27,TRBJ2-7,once,TGTGCCAGCAGTCCTCAGGACAACTACGAGCAGTACTTC,CASSPQDNYEQYF
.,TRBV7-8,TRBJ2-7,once,TGTGCCAGCTCCCTCTACTACGAGCAGTACTTC,CASSLYYEQYF
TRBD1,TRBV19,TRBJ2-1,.,TGTGCCAGTAGTCCATTCGACAGGGGCACCTACAATGAGCAGTTCTTC,CASSPFDRGTYNEQFF
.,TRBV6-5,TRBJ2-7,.,TGTGCCAGCAGTTACGCTGCGGTCCCCGCGGACTACGAGCAGTACTTC,CASSYAAVPADYEQYF